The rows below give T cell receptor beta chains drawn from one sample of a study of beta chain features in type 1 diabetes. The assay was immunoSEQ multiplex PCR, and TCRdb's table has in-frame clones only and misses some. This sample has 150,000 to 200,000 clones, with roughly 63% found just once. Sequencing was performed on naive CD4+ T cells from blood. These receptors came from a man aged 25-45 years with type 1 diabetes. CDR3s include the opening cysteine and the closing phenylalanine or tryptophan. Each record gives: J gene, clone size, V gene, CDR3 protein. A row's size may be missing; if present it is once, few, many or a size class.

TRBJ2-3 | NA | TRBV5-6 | CASSLPSSGYTDTQYF
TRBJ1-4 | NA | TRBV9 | CASSVTGEKLFF
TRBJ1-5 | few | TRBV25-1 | CAIEAPGPSQPQHF
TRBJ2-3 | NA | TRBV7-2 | CASSLRITGGTDTQYF
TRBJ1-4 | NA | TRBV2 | CASGSGTGHEKLFF
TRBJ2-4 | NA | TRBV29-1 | CSVALGQGAWDIQYF
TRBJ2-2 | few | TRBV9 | CASSTRQGIDTGELFF
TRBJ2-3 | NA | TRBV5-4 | CASSLGIDLRYTDTQYF
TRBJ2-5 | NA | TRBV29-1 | CSVYITGTPDF
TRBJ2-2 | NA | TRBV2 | CASSELRTGSAGELFF
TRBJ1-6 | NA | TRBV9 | CASSVVSGGNSPLHF
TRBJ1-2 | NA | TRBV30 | CAWSVLGRDYGYTF
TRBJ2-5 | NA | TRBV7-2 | CASSGRTGLQETQYF
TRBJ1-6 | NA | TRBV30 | CAWSEKRGQGNSPLHF
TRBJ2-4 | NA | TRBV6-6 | CASSTVIVAKNIQYF
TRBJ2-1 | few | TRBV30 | CAWSRMGQGVDEQFF
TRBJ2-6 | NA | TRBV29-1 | CSVWGSGANVLTF
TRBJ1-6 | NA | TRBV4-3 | CASSQELRRNNSPLHF
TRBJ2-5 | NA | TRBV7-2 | CASSPGTAETQYF
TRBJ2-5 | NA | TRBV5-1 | CASSLSDTHQETQYF
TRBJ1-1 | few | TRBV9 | CASSVAQGFTEAFF
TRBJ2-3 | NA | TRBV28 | CASTSVRGSTDTQYF
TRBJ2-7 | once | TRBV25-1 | CASSESRAPYEQYF
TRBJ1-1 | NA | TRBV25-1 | CASSDVGGLHTEAFF
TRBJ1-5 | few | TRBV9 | CASSAGLGQPQHF
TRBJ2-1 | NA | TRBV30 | CAWSVTGNEQFF
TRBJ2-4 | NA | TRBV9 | CASSVGAGMGNIQYF
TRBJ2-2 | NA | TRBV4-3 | CASSQAGVNTGELFF
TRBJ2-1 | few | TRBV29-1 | CSPRLAGLGEQFF
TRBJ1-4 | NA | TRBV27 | CASSPWENEKLFF
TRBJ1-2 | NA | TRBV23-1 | CASRGDRGGYTF
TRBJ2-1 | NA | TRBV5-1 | CASSLDTFYNEQFF
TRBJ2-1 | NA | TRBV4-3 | CASSQVGPPLFF
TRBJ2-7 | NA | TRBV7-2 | CASSLGRADEQYF
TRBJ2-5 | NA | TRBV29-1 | CSVPPGGQETQYF
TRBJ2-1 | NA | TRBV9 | CASSVVQGNEQFF
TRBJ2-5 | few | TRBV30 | CAWSVPRKYQETQYF
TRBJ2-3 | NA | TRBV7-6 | CASSDVIGTQYF
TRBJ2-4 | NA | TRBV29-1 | CSVEEGWFPYF
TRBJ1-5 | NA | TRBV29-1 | CSAGGDIGQPQHF
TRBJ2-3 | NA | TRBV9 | CASSVLAGPTDTQYF
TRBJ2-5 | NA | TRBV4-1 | CASSPGGTSRLTQYF
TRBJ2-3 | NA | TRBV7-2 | CASTDRLAGRTDTQYF
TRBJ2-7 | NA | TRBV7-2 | CASSKGQGLYEQYF
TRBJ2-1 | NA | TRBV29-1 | CSVTRQGAGEQFF
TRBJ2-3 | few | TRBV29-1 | CSGATSTGTDTQYF
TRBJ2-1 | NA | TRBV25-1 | CASSPNLWFYNEQFF
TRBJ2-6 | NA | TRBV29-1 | CSVDGSSVPGANVLTF
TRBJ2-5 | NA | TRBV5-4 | CASSLGGQQETQYF
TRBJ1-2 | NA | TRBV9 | CASSVSYGQTDYGYTF
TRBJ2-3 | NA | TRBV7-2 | CASSLAADTQYF
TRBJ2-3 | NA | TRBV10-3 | CAISRDTSTDTQYF